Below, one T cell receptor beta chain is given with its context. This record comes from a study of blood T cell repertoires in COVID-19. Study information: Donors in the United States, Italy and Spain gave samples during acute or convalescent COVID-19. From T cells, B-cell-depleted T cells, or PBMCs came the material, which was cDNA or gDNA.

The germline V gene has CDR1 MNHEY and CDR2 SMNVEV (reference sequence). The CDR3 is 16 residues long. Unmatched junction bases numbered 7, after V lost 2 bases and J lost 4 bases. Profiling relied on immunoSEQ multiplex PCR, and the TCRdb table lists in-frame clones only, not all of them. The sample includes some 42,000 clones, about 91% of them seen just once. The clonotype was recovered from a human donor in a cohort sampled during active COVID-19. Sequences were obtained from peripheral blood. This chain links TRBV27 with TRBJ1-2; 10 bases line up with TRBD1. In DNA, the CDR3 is TGTGCCAGCAGTTTACGGTGGACAGGGGGTCCCTATGGCTACACCTTC. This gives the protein CASSLRWTGGPYGYTF.